One sample yielded the 30 T cell receptor beta chains listed below, sequenced in a study of OX40 agonist ivuxolimab in advanced cancers. Sequencing used immunoSEQ multiplex PCR; TCRdb keeps in-frame clones, though not all of them. Of tens of thousands of clones in the sample, about 94% were seen once. The sequences come from CD4+ or CD8+ T cells sorted from blood, collected in a trial of the OX40 agonist ivuxolimab. Source of these receptors: an adult with an advanced solid tumor such as melanoma, head and neck, liver or kidney cancer.

The V call is TRBV6-6, the J call TRBJ1-5, with 8 bases identical to TRBD1. This CDR3 has 15 residues. Trimming removed 2 bases from V and 5 bases from J; junction bases left unmatched: 5. The germline CDR1 and CDR2 sequences are MNHNY and SVGAGI (reference sequence). Here the CDR3 DNA reads TGTGCCAGCAGTTACCGACAGGGGTCGTATCAGCCCCAGCATTTT. This gives the protein CASSYRQGSYQPQHF.

The chain carries TRBV30 and TRBJ1-1; D remains unclear. This CDR3 is 14 amino acids long. The germline gives CDR1 GTSNPN, CDR2 SVGIG (reference sequence). This chain's CDR3 is CAGTGPRSGTEAFF. The CDR3 coding sequence is TGTGCTGGAACCGGGCCCCGAAGCGGCACTGAAGCTTTCTTT.

The chain couples TRBV5-1 to TRBJ2-7; D remains ambiguous. Germline V gives CDR1 SGHRS, CDR2 YFSETQ. Trimming left V 4 bases short and J 4 bases short, with 15 bases between. The CDR3 sequence is 14 residues long. Here the CDR3 reads CASSPPGTAYEQYF. The CDR3 DNA follows: TGCGCCAGCAGCCCCCCCGGCACAGCTTACGAGCAGTACTTC.

This clone came up once. The J gene is TRBJ2-2, the V gene TRBV6-6; unclear D gene. Germline V gene sequence: CDR1 MNHNY, CDR2 SVGAGI (reference sequence). V lost 2 bases, J lost 7 bases, and 8 bases lay in between. This CDR3 region has 13 residues. CDR3 sequence: CASSYVGSGELFF. DNA for the CDR3: TGTGCCAGCAGTTACGTAGGAAGCGGGGAGCTGTTTTTT.

The CDR3 region has the DNA TGTGCCAGCAGCCCAACAACTAGGTCCTACGAGCAGTACTTC. Its protein is CASSPTTRSYEQYF. The chain links TRBV14 to TRBJ2-7, with a possible D match to TRBD2 (5 bases). Germline lookup yields CDR1 SGHDN and CDR2 FVKESK. The CDR3 length is 14 residues. V was shortened by 4 bases and J by 1 base, with 11 bases between the two germline ends.

The rearrangement joins TRBV30 to TRBJ2-7; 10 bases map to TRBD1. J gave up 1 base and V 8 bases, and 2 bases lay outside the gene matches. The CDR3 extends over 12 amino acids. Germline-derived CDR1 and CDR2 are GTSNPN and SVGIG (reference sequence). CDR3 amino acids: CAGTGESYEQYF. CDR3 coding DNA: TGTGCCGGGACAGGGGAATCCTACGAGCAGTACTTC.

The chain employs TRBV27 and TRBJ2-1; 13 nucleotides line up with TRBD2. The germline CDR1 and CDR2 sequences are MNHEY and SMNVEV (reference sequence). Trimming cost V 7 bases and J 5 bases; bases outside gene matches: 5. This CDR3 comprises 15 residues. CDR3 DNA sequence: TGTGCCAGCATCACCGGGACTAGCGGGAACAATGAGCAGTTCTTC. Encoded protein: CASITGTSGNNEQFF.

The rearrangement joins TRBV7-9 to TRBJ2-5; D may be TRBD1 (6 bases). The CDR3 is made up of 14 amino acids. In germline, CDR1 is SEHNR, CDR2 FQNEAQ (reference sequence). Deletions cut 5 bases from V and 3 bases from J, with 13 bases between. DNA of the CDR3: TGTGCCAGCAGCCCGCCCTGGACAGAAGAGACCCAGTACTTC. As protein: CASSPPWTEETQYF.

The chain combines TRBV27 with TRBJ2-7; D uncertain. This CDR3 has 14 residues. The V end was cut by 0 bases, the J end by 7 bases, with 13 bases between. Per germline, CDR1 MNHEY and CDR2 SMNVEV (reference sequence). For the CDR3, the DNA is TGTGCCAGCAGTTTATCTTCGGAGTGGGGAGAGCAGTACTTC. Translation: CASSLSSEWGEQYF.

This clone was counted a single time. This chain connects TRBV6-5 to TRBJ2-7; D is undetermined. Germline V gene lookup returns CDR1 MNHEY and CDR2 SVGAGI. The ends were cut back, 0 bases at V and 0 bases at J, with 9 bases in the middle. CDR3 length equals 15 residues. Here the CDR3 DNA reads TGTGCCAGCAGTTACTCGAGCCTTGCCTCCTACGAGCAGTACTTC. Translated, it gives CASSYSSLASYEQYF.

V gene TRBV27 combines with J gene TRBJ2-7, with D perhaps matching TRBD2 (6 bases). The CDR3 is 13 residues long. V shed 3 bases and J shed 3 bases, with 9 bases lying between them. Germline CDR1 reads MNHEY; CDR2 reads SMNVEV (reference sequence). The CDR3 reads CASSLSDYYEQYF. CDR3 nucleotides: TGTGCCAGCAGTTTGTCGGACTACTACGAGCAGTACTTC.

The chain has TRBV5-5 and TRBJ1-1, with a weak D call TRBD1 (6 bases). The CDR3 has 15 amino acids. Trimming removed 0 bases from V and 7 bases from J, with 16 bases in between. Germline CDR1 reads SGHKS; CDR2 reads YYEKEE (reference sequence). CDR3 nucleotides: TGTGCCAGCAGCTTGGTCTGGGGGCGGTTGGGTGAAGCTTTCTTT. As protein: CASSLVWGRLGEAFF.

This clone was observed once. The rearrangement links TRBV5-6 to TRBJ1-1; a possible D gene is TRBD1 (5 bases). The V and J ends lost 1 base and 1 base respectively, with 8 bases between them. The CDR3 is 14 residues long. From germline, CDR1 is SGHDT and CDR2 YYEEEE. The CDR3 protein is CASSLYRRNTEAFF. The CDR3 nucleotides read TGTGCCAGCAGCTTGTACAGGAGGAACACTGAAGCTTTCTTT.

CDR3 sequence (DNA): TGTGCCACCAGCAGACCACCCTTCCGGGACCTTTATTCACCCCTCCACTTT. It is translated as CATSRPPFRDLYSPLHF. The V gene is TRBV15, the J gene TRBJ1-6, with a tentative D call TRBD1 (5 bases). This CDR3 spans 17 amino acids. V gave up 2 bases and J gave up 8 bases, with 19 bases separating them. Germline V gives CDR1 LNHNV, CDR2 YYDKDF (reference sequence).

V and J are TRBV27 and TRBJ2-7; D possibly corresponds to TRBD1 (6 bases). The CDR3 covers 14 residues. The germline V and J ends were trimmed by 6 bases and 0 bases, with 12 bases remaining between them. CDR1 and CDR2 (germline): MNHEY, SMNVEV (reference sequence). CDR3 in amino acids: CASSIGDNSYEQYF. Here the CDR3 DNA reads TGTGCCAGCAGCATAGGGGACAACTCCTACGAGCAGTACTTC.

This chain uses TRBV6-4 with TRBJ1-1; 12 nucleotides agree with TRBD1. The germline gives CDR1 MRHNA, CDR2 SNTAGT. This CDR3 is built from 14 residues. With V trimmed by 6 bases and J by 6 bases, 5 bases remained unmatched. CDR3 loop: CASRLGQGAAEAFF. In DNA, the CDR3 is TGTGCCAGCAGATTGGGACAGGGGGCAGCTGAAGCTTTCTTT.

The chain links TRBV14 to TRBJ1-2, with D unresolved. CDR3 length: 13 residues. V was pared by 4 bases and J by 3 bases, with 9 bases between. Germline CDR1 is SGHDN and CDR2 is FVKESK. CDR3 DNA sequence: TGTGCCAGCAGCCCTGCCTTTCACTATGGCTACACCTTC. This translates into CASSPAFHYGYTF.

This sequence joins TRBV27 and TRBJ2-1, with TRBD2 matching over 8 bases. V trimming: 7 bases; J trimming: 8 bases; junction bases outside the gene matches: 4. Germline V gives CDR1 MNHEY, CDR2 SMNVEV (reference sequence). This CDR3 comprises 12 residues. The CDR3 bases are TGTGCCAGCAACCGGGGGGGGCATGAGCAGTTCTTC. Its translation is CASNRGGHEQFF.

The chain combines TRBV11-2 with TRBJ1-2; the D is unclear. Trimming stripped 1 base from V and 3 bases from J, with 9 bases between. The CDR3 has 14 residues. Germline lookup yields CDR1 SGHAT and CDR2 FQNNGV. The CDR3 spells CASSLGVDYYGYTF. The CDR3 region has the DNA TGTGCCAGCAGCTTAGGGGTAGATTACTATGGCTACACCTTC.

The chain joins TRBV2 to TRBJ1-4, with D maybe TRBD1 (6 bases). The CDR3 length is 12 residues. From germline, CDR1 is SNHLY and CDR2 FYNNEI. Trimming took 8 bases from V and 12 from J, leaving 16 bases between them. Here the CDR3 reads CASGGVGAQLFF. In nucleotides, the CDR3 is TGTGCCAGCGGCGGGGTGGGGGCACAACTGTTTTTT.

The chain employs TRBV2 and TRBJ2-6, with 8 bases identical to TRBD2. V lost 6 bases and J lost 0; bases outside the gene matches: 7. CDR1 and CDR2 (germline): SNHLY, FYNNEI. This CDR3 has 17 residues. CDR3: CASSRSGTSSGANVLTF. The CDR3 region has the DNA TGTGCCAGCAGCCGGAGCGGGACTAGCTCTGGGGCCAACGTCCTGACTTTC.

The chain carries TRBV23-1 and TRBJ1-4, with D maybe TRBD1 (6 bases). TRBV23-1 is an ORF; its function is uncertain. This CDR3 spans 17 amino acids. V was shortened by 3 bases and J by 2 bases, with 16 bases between the two germline ends. The CDR3 region has the DNA TGCGCCAGCAGTCACTTACAGGGTGGTCTGACTAATGAAAAACTGTTTTTT. Residues: CASSHLQGGLTNEKLFF.

The J gene is TRBJ1-5, the V gene TRBV28; no clear D gene. CDR1 is MDHEN, CDR2 SYDVKM, per germline. CDR3 length: 14 amino acids. V lost 6 bases and J lost 1, with 10 bases in between. CDR3 sequence (DNA): TGTGCCAGCAGCGCCCTGGGGAGCAATCAGCCCCAGCATTTT. This sequence encodes CASSALGSNQPQHF.

This sequence joins TRBV6-5 and TRBJ2-3; no reliable D call. Germline values: CDR1 MNHEY, CDR2 SVGAGI. The CDR3 sequence is 13 residues long. V lost 3 bases and J lost 2, with 6 bases in between. The CDR3: CASSYTHTDTQYF. In DNA form, the CDR3 reads TGTGCCAGCAGTTATACTCACACAGATACGCAGTATTTT.

This chain links TRBV5-4 with TRBJ2-3; 7 nucleotides match TRBD2. Germline V gene lookup returns CDR1 SGHNT and CDR2 YYREEE (reference sequence). This CDR3 region has 15 residues. Trimming at V came to 2 bases and at J to 2 bases, leaving 5 bases not matched to a gene. The CDR3 coding sequence is TGTGCCAGCAGCTTTGGCGGGGGAACCACAGATACGCAGTATTTT. Protein product: CASSFGGGTTDTQYF.

This clone was seen a single time. The chain has TRBV6-1 and TRBJ1-1, with TRBD1 identical over 7 bases. With V trimmed by 7 bases and J by 5 bases, 13 bases remained unmatched. Germline V gene data show CDR1 as MNHNS and CDR2 as SASEGT. CDR3 size: 15 residues. The CDR3 coding sequence is TGTGCCAGCACCTCACACAGGGGTCGGGATACTGAAGCTTTCTTT. Its protein product is CASTSHRGRDTEAFF.

The chain employs TRBV4-2 and TRBJ2-3, with 7 nucleotides matching TRBD2. This CDR3 has 15 residues. After removal of 3 bases from V and 3 bases from J, the junction contained 6 bases not matched to a gene. Per the germline V gene, CDR1 is LGHNA and CDR2 is YNFKEQ. The DNA for the CDR3 is TGTGCCAGCAGCCAGACGACTAGCCCTACAGATACGCAGTATTTT. Translating it yields CASSQTTSPTDTQYF.

CDR3 bases: TGTGCCAGCAGCCACGCTGAAGGGCTAGCGGGACCGGTGTACGAGCAGTACTTC. It yields the protein CASSHAEGLAGPVYEQYF. The chain recombines TRBV13 with TRBJ2-7; TRBD2 aligns across 9 bases. The CDR3 runs 18 residues. V was clipped by 5 bases and J by 4 bases; unmatched bases: 18. Germline-derived CDR1 and CDR2 are PRHDT and FYEKMQ (reference sequence).

The V and J genes are TRBV6-5 and TRBJ2-7; TRBD1 aligns across 7 bases. Germline V gene sequence: CDR1 MNHEY, CDR2 SVGAGI. The junction had 5 bases not matched to a gene; V was cut back by 4 bases and J by 2 bases. The CDR3 totals 14 residues. CDR3: CASSFSQGTYEQYF. CDR3 nucleotides: TGTGCCAGCAGTTTTTCACAGGGGACCTACGAGCAGTACTTC.

The chain uses TRBV12-2 and TRBJ1-1; TRBD1, the table's D call, lacks a check against the DNA. TRBV12-2 is listed as a pseudogene. CDR3 length: 15 residues. The CDR3 reads CASRLAPDRNTEAFF. The CDR3 DNA follows: TGTGCAAGTCGCTTAGCTCCGGACAGAAACACTGAAGCTTTCTTT.